This TCR beta chain emerged from a study of T cells in Graves' hyperthyroidism and ophthalmopathy. This clonotype occurred many times. The CDR3 regions of TCR beta were amplified from RNA transcripts. When the TCR CDR3 underwent first-round RT-PCR, the HTBI primer set was used. Via MiXCR, TCRdb re-called the multiplex PCR reads, giving one row per CDR3 protein. The data show 500,000 or so distinct CDR3 sequences, with 15% to 20% seen just once and approximately 16% held by the top ten. This CDR3 region has 13 residues. Germline V gives CDR1 SGHRS, CDR2 YFSETQ. V was pared by 7 bases and J by 6 bases, with 6 bases of the junction left unmatched.

The origin of this receptor is a woman under 30 with Graves' ophthalmopathy. The sequenced sample was blood. The chain carries TRBV5-1 and TRBJ2-1, with TRBD1 matching 8 bases. DNA of the CDR3: TGCGCCAGCTCAGGACAGGGAGCCAATGAGCAGTTCTTC. This translates into CASSGQGANEQFF. The entire variable domain, with the rest obtained from reference TRBV5-1 and TRBJ2-1, is as follows: KAGVTQTPRYLIKTRGQQVTLSCSPISGHRSVSWYQQTPGQGLQFLFEYFSETQRNKGNFPGRFSGRQFSNSRSEMNVSTLELGDSALYLCASSGQGANEQFFGPGTRLTVL.